The next 14 T cell receptor beta chains were all read from a single sample in a study of Tregs in tolerant kidney transplant recipients. Generated by immunoSEQ multiplex PCR, the TCRdb table keeps only in-frame clones and is missing some. The table records tens of thousands of clones, about 95% of them present only once. These receptors' targets are unknown. Sequencing was carried out using Tregs from blood cultured with allogeneic cells. These receptors originate from a human donor in good health.

This chain uses TRBV5-1 with TRBJ2-2, with D uncertain. Trimming removed 3 bases from V and 1 base from J, with 1 base in between. The CDR3 runs to 12 residues. Germline V lookup: CDR1 SGHRS, CDR2 YFSETQ. The CDR3 DNA is TGCGCCAGCAGCTGGAACACCGGGGAGCTGTTTTTT. Translating it yields CASSWNTGELFF.

The chain couples TRBV7-9 to TRBJ1-6; perhaps TRBD1 as D (5 bases). The germline gives CDR1 SEHNR, CDR2 FQNEAQ (reference sequence). The CDR3 is 15 amino acids. V was cut by 5 bases and J by 7 bases, with 15 bases left in between. CDR3 sequence reads: CASSAQGGANSPLHF. CDR3 in DNA: TGTGCCAGCAGCGCCCAAGGAGGGGCCAATTCACCCCTCCACTTT.

The chain uses TRBV19 and TRBJ2-7; TRBD2 is a possible D gene (5 bases). CDR1 is LNHDA and CDR2 is SQIVND in the germline V gene (reference sequence). V lost 8 bases to trimming and J lost 0 bases, with 20 bases between them. The CDR3 extends over 16 amino acids. CDR3 sequence (DNA): TGTGCCAGTTCACCAACACCCAGCCGGGGCTCCTACGAGCAGTACTTC. Amino acids: CASSPTPSRGSYEQYF. Filled out from reference TRBV19 and TRBJ2-7, the complete variable domain reads DGGITQSPKYLFRKEGQNVTLSCEQNLNHDAMYWYRQDPGQGLRLIYYSQIVNDFQKGDIAEGYSVSREKKESFPLTVTSAQKNPTAFYLCASSPTPSRGSYEQYFGPGTRLTVT.

The chain is built from TRBV28 and TRBJ1-1; D call uncertain. This CDR3 region has 14 residues. The V gene lost 3 bases and the J gene lost 13 bases, with 21 bases spanning the gap. CDR1 and CDR2 from the germline V gene are MDHEN and SYDVKM. CDR3 sequence (DNA): TGTGCCAGCAGTTTTTCTCTGGAGTGGGGAGGTGTTTTCTTT. This codes for CASSFSLEWGGVFF.

This rearrangement joins TRBV10-3 to TRBJ1-1; 12 nucleotides align to TRBD1. CDR1 is ENHRY and CDR2 is SYGVKD in the germline V gene. The V segment lost 6 bases and the J segment 5 bases; nucleotides outside the gene matches: 4. The length of the CDR3 is 14 residues. CDR3: CAIRGTGGATEAFF. In DNA form, the CDR3 reads TGTGCCATCAGAGGGACAGGGGGCGCGACTGAAGCTTTCTTT.

A few counts support this clone. The V and J genes are TRBV19 and TRBJ1-2; no firm D call. The germline V gene has CDR1 LNHDA and CDR2 SQIVND (reference sequence). Trimming removed 3 bases at V and 4 bases at J, with 9 bases between. The CDR3 runs to 13 residues. CDR3 nucleotide sequence: TGTGCCAGTAGTATCGCGACGGCCTATGGCTACACCTTC. Its protein product is CASSIATAYGYTF.

The chain combines TRBV5-4 with TRBJ2-1; weak D call: TRBD2 (6 bases). Germline lookup yields CDR1 SGHNT and CDR2 YYREEE (reference sequence). CDR3 length: 16 amino acids. With 3 bases removed from V and 3 bases from J, the gap between germline ends came to 16 bases. The CDR3 DNA reads as TGTGCCAGCAGCTGGAGGGGCCCGACCAACTACAATGAGCAGTTCTTC. Translating it yields CASSWRGPTNYNEQFF.

The chain joins TRBV18 to TRBJ1-3; D possibly corresponds to TRBD1 (5 bases). V gave up 3 bases and J gave up 4 bases, with 19 bases separating them. This CDR3 is 17 amino acids long. Germline V gene lookup returns CDR1 KGHSH and CDR2 LQKENI. CDR3 DNA: TGTGCCAGCTCACCCAATCAGGGAGGCCCCTCAGGAAACACCATATATTTT. This translates into CASSPNQGGPSGNTIYF.

This chain joins TRBV5-4 and TRBJ2-3; D unresolved. Trimming took 1 base from V and 6 from J, leaving 12 bases between them. CDR1 is SGHNT and CDR2 is YYREEE in the germline V gene (reference sequence). The CDR3 consists of 14 residues. The CDR3 spells CASSLPRVKDTQYF. The CDR3 region has the DNA TGTGCCAGCAGCTTGCCCAGAGTTAAGGATACGCAGTATTTT.

CDR3 protein: CASSSLRRVNEQFF. The CDR3 coding sequence is TGTGCCAGCAGCTCTCTAAGACGGGTCAATGAGCAGTTCTTC. This chain links TRBV7-9 with TRBJ2-1; D not resolved. This CDR3 region has 14 residues. The V end was cut by 4 bases, the J end by 6 bases, with 13 bases between. The germline gives CDR1 SEHNR, CDR2 FQNEAQ (reference sequence).

This chain joins TRBV29-1 and TRBJ1-1; TRBD1 is a possible D gene (5 bases). CDR1 is SQVTM and CDR2 is ANQGSEA in the germline V gene. This CDR3 is 13 amino acids long. V lost 0 bases and J lost 10, with 15 bases in between. DNA of the CDR3: TGCAGCGTTGAAGAAGCGCCAGGGCGGGGAGCTTTCTTT. Its protein is CSVEEAPGRGAFF. Full variable domain (remainder filled in from reference TRBV29-1 and TRBJ1-1): SAVISQKPSRDICQRGTSLTIQCQVDSQVTMMFWYRQQPGQSLTLIATANQGSEATYESGFVIDKFPISRPNLTFSTLTVSNMSPEDSSIYLCSVEEAPGRGAFFGQGTRLTVV.

J is TRBJ2-1 and V is TRBV5-6; no clear D. The CDR3 extends over 13 amino acids. With 3 bases removed from V and 3 bases from J, the gap between germline ends came to 7 bases. Looked up from germline, CDR1 is SGHDT and CDR2 is YYEEEE. The CDR3 protein is CASSSVRYNEQFF. DNA of the CDR3: TGTGCCAGCAGCTCCGTCCGCTACAATGAGCAGTTCTTC.

V is TRBV6-1 and J is TRBJ1-1, with D unclear. Germline CDR1 is MNHNS and CDR2 is SASEGT. This CDR3 spans 12 amino acids. V dropped 8 bases and J dropped 4 bases, with 11 bases sitting between them. In nucleotides, the CDR3 is TGTGCCAGCGGGCGGTTGGGCACTGAAGCTTTCTTT. It is translated as CASGRLGTEAFF.

The V gene is TRBV19, the J gene TRBJ1-3, with TRBD1 as a possible D gene (5 bases). The germline V gene has CDR1 LNHDA and CDR2 SQIVND (reference sequence). The CDR3 spans 12 residues. Deletions cut 9 bases from V and 9 bases from J, with 15 bases between. CDR3: CASYRQSTTIYF. Here the CDR3 DNA reads TGTGCCAGCTATCGACAGTCCACCACCATATATTTT.